Listed below are T cell receptor beta chains from one sample, sequenced in a study of response to subunit inactivated influenza vaccine. TCRdb re-analysed the RT-PCR reads in MiXCR, keeping a single row per CDR3 protein. Of 150,000 or so distinct CDR3 sequences in the sample, around 9.9% were seen once. The specimen was non-naive T cells sorted from PBMCs, collected roughly 48 days after vaccination. These receptors were taken from a man in his fifties or sixties who received an inactivated influenza vaccine. CDR3s include the opening cysteine and the closing phenylalanine or tryptophan. The D gene is left open where the match is weak. The size entry is marked missing in some rows and otherwise reads once, few, many or a size class.

j_call v_call d_call clone_size cdr3_aa cdr3_nt
TRBJ2-7 TRBV19 NA few CASSIAAGTSYEQYF TGTGCCAGTAGCATCGCGGCAGGGACCTCCTACGAGCAGTACTTC
TRBJ2-3 TRBV7-3 TRBD2 few CASSKGLAGTDTQYF TGTGCCAGCAGCAAGGGACTAGCGGGAACAGATACGCAGTATTTT
TRBJ2-7 TRBV2 TRBD2 NA CASSISGGASYEQYF TGTGCCAGCAGTATAAGCGGGGGGGCCTCCTACGAGCAGTACTTC
TRBJ2-5 TRBV20-1 TRBD2 NA CSAERGGEETQYF TGCAGTGCCGAGCGGGGGGGCGAGGAGACCCAGTACTTC
TRBJ1-6 TRBV5-6 NA many CASSFLSARGNSPLHF TGTGCCAGCAGCTTCTTGTCTGCCCGAGGGAATTCACCCCTCCACTTT
TRBJ2-3 TRBV7-2 NA NA CASSYGQSDTQYF TGTGCCAGCAGCTACGGACAGTCAGATACGCAGTATTTT
TRBJ2-3 TRBV30 NA few CAWTRMTDTQYF TGTGCCTGGACTAGAATGACAGATACGCAGTATTTT
TRBJ1-4 TRBV12-3/TRBV12-4 NA many CASSSSGTDNEKLFF TGTGCCAGCAGTTCATCCGGGACGGATAATGAAAAACTGTTTTTT
TRBJ2-1 TRBV6-2/TRBV6-3 TRBD2 NA CASSTGTSISEQFF TGTGCCAGCAGTACCGGGACTAGCATTAGTGAGCAGTTCTTC
TRBJ2-7 TRBV24-1 TRBD1 NA CATSGTGGSYEQYF TGTGCCACCAGTGGGACAGGGGGGTCCTACGAGCAGTACTTC
TRBJ1-1 TRBV7-9 NA NA CATVNTEAFF TGTGCCACAGTGAACACTGAAGCTTTCTTT
TRBJ1-1 TRBV7-9 TRBD1 NA CASSPHAGTGATEAFF TGTGCCAGCAGCCCACATGCCGGGACAGGGGCCACTGAAGCTTTCTTT
TRBJ1-5 TRBV12-3/TRBV12-4 NA many CASSLNSNQPQHF TGTGCCAGCAGCTTGAATAGCAATCAGCCCCAGCATTTT
TRBJ2-3 TRBV24-1 TRBD2 few CATSDRGETDTQYF TGTGCCACCAGTGATCGGGGGGAGACAGATACGCAGTATTTT
TRBJ1-4 TRBV20-1 NA NA CSAARGGGTNEKLFF TGCAGTGCTGCCAGGGGAGGTGGAACTAATGAAAAACTGTTTTTT
TRBJ2-5 TRBV6-1 TRBD2 few CASSPSLAGQETQYF TGTGCCAGCAGCCCCTCGCTAGCGGGGCAAGAGACCCAGTACTTC
TRBJ2-5 TRBV20-1 TRBD1 few CSARTTGGLETQYF TGCAGTGCTCGGACGACAGGGGGTCTGGAGACCCAGTACTTC
TRBJ1-4 TRBV4-3 TRBD1 NA CASSQDGTGLGKLFF TGCGCCAGCAGCCAAGACGGGACAGGGCTTGGAAAACTGTTTTTT
TRBJ2-5 TRBV20-1 NA many CSAHVGGAETQYF TGCAGTGCCCACGTCGGGGGCGCGGAGACCCAGTACTTC
TRBJ2-3 TRBV5-6 NA many CASSPLWADTDTQYF TGTGCCAGCAGCCCACTTTGGGCGGATACAGATACGCAGTATTTT
TRBJ2-3 TRBV3-1 TRBD2 NA CASCLSSGRTDTQYF TGTGCCAGCTGCCTGTCAAGCGGGAGAACAGATACGCAGTATTTT
TRBJ1-5 TRBV12-3/TRBV12-4 TRBD1 few CASKSGTGIGFNQPQHF TGTGCCAGCAAATCCGGGACAGGGATCGGATTCAATCAGCCCCAGCATTTT
TRBJ2-7 TRBV15 TRBD1 NA CATSSDWTGEGEQYF TGTGCCACCAGCAGTGATTGGACAGGGGAGGGCGAGCAGTACTTC
TRBJ2-7 TRBV6-5 NA few CASSRGTSEYF TGTGCCAGCAGTCGCGGGACGAGCGAGTACTTC
TRBJ2-5 TRBV11-2 NA few CASAGPTQYF TGTGCCAGCGCGGGACCGACCCAGTACTTC
TRBJ1-2 TRBV28 NA few CASSFGSSEGGYTF TGTGCCAGCAGTTTTGGGTCATCAGAAGGAGGCTACACCTTC